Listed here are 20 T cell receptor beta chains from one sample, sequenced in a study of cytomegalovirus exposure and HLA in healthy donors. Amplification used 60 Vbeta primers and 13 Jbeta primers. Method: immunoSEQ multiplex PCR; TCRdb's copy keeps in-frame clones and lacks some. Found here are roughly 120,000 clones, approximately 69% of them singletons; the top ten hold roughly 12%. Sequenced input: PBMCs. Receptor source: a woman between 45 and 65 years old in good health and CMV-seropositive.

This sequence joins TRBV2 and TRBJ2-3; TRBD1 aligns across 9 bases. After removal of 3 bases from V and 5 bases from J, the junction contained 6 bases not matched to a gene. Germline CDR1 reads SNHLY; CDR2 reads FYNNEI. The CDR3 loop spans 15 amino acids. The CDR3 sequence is CASSERGQGLDTQYF. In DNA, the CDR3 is TGTGCCAGCAGTGAGAGAGGACAGGGGCTAGATACGCAGTATTTT.

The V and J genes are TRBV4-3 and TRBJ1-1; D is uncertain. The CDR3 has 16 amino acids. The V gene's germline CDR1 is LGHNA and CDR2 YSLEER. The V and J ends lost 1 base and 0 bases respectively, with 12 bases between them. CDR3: CASSQGAGTLNTEAFF. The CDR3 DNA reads TGCGCCAGCAGCCAAGGCGCCGGTACCTTGAACACTGAAGCTTTCTTT.

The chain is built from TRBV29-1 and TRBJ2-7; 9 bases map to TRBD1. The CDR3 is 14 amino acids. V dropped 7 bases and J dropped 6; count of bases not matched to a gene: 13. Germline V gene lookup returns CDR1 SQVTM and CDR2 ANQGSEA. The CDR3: CSGRTGTGSGEQYF. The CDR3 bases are TGCAGCGGACGGACTGGGACAGGGAGTGGCGAGCAGTACTTC.

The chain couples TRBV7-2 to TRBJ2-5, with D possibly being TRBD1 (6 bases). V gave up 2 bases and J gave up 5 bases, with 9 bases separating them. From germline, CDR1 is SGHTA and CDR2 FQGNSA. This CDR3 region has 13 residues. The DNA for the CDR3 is TGTGCCAGCAGCTTACAGGGGACGGAGACCCAGTACTTC. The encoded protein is CASSLQGTETQYF.

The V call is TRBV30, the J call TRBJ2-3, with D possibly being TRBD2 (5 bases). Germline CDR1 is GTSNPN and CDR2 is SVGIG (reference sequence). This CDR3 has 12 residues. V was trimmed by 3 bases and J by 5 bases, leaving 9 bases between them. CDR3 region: CAWSTGIDTQYF. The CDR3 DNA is TGTGCCTGGAGCACGGGGATAGATACGCAGTATTTT.

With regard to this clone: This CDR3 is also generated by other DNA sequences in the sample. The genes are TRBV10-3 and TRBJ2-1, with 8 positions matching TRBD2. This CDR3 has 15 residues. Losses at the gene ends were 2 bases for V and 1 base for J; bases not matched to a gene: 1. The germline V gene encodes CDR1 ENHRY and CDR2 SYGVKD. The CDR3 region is CAISESGGSYNEQFF. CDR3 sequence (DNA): TGTGCCATCAGTGAGAGCGGGGGATCCTACAATGAGCAGTTCTTC.

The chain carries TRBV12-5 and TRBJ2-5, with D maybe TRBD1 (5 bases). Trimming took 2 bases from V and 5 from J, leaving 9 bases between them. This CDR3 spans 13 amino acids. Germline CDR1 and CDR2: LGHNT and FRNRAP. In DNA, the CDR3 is TGTGCTAGTGGTTTGTCCTGGGGCGAGACCCAGTACTTC. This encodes CASGLSWGETQYF.

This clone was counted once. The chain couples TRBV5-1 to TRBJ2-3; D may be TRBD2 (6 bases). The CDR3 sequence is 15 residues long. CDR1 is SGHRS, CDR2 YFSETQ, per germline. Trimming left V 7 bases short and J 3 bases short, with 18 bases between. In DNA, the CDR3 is TGCGCCAGCGCTGGAGGGAGCGGATCAACAGATACGCAGTATTTT. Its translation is CASAGGSGSTDTQYF.

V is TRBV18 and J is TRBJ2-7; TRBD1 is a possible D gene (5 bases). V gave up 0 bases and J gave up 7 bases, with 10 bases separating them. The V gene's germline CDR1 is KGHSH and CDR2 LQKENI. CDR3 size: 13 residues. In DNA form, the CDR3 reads TGTGCCAGCTCACCACCTAACAGACAGGAGCAGTACTTC. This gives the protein CASSPPNRQEQYF.

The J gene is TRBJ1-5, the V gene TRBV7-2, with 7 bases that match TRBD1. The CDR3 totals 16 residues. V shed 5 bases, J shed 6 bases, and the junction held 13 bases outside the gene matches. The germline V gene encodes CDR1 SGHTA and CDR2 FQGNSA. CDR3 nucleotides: TGTGCCAGCAGCAAAACTACCGGGACAGTTTCTCAGCCCCAGCATTTT. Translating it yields CASSKTTGTVSQPQHF.

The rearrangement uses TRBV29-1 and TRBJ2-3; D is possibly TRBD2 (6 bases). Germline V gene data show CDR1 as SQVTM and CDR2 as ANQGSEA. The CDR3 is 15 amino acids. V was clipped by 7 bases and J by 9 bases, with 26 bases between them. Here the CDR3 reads CSAQTGEPLGETQYF. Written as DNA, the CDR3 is TGCAGCGCGCAGACGGGGGAGCCCCTTGGGGAGACGCAGTATTTT.

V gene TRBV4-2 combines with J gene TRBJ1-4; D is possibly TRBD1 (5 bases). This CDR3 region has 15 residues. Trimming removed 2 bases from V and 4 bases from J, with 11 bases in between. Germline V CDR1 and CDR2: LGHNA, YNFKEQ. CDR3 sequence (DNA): TGTGCCAGCAGCCAACAACACAGGAATAATGAAAAACTGTTTTTT. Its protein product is CASSQQHRNNEKLFF.

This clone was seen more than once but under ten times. The CDR3 DNA reads TGTGCCAGCAGCGTACCCGGACAGGCCCTGAACACTGAAGCTTTCTTT. This encodes CASSVPGQALNTEAFF. The chain couples TRBV9 to TRBJ1-1, with TRBD1 identical over 7 bases. This CDR3 has 16 amino acids. Trimming removed 1 base from V and 0 bases from J; junction bases left unmatched: 6. Germline V lookup: CDR1 SGDLS, CDR2 YYNGEE.

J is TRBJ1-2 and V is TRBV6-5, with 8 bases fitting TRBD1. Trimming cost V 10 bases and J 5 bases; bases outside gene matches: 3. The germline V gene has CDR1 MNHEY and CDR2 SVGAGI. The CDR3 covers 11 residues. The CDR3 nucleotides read TGTGCCACCGGGACAGGATATGGCTACACCTTC. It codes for CATGTGYGYTF.

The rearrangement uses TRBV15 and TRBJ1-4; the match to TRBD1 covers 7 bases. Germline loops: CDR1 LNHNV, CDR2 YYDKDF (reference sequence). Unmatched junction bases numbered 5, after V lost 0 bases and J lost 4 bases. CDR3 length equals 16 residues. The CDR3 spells CATSRDPGTVNEKLFF. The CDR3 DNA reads TGTGCCACCAGCAGAGATCCCGGGACAGTTAATGAAAAACTGTTTTTT.

CDR3 residues: CASRDEKGGTDTQYF. CDR3 nucleotide sequence: TGTGCCAGCAGAGACGAAAAAGGGGGCACAGATACGCAGTATTTT. The rearrangement joins TRBV27 to TRBJ2-3; D perhaps matches TRBD1 (5 bases). Germline V lookup: CDR1 MNHEY, CDR2 SMNVEV (reference sequence). The V gene lost 6 bases and the J gene lost 1 base, with 14 bases spanning the gap. This CDR3 has 15 amino acids.

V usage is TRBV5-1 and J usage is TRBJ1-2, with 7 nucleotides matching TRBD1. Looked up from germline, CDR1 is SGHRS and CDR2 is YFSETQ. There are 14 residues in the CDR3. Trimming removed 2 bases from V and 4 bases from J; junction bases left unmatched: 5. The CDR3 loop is CASSFGTAIYGYTF. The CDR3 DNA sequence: TGCGCCAGCAGCTTTGGGACAGCTATCTATGGCTACACCTTC.

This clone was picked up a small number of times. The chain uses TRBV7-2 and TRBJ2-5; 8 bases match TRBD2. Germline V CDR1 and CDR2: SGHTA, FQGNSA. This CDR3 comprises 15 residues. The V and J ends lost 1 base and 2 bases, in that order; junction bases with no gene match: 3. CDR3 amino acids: CASSLVRGEQETQYF. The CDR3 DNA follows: TGTGCCAGCAGCTTAGTGCGGGGGGAACAAGAGACCCAGTACTTC.

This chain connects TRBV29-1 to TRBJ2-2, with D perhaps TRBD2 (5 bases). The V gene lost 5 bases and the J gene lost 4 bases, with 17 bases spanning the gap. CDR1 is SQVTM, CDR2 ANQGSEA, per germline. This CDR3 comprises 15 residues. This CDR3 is CSVRSGRGITGELFF. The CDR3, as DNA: TGCAGCGTTCGCAGTGGGAGAGGGATCACCGGGGAGCTGTTTTTT.

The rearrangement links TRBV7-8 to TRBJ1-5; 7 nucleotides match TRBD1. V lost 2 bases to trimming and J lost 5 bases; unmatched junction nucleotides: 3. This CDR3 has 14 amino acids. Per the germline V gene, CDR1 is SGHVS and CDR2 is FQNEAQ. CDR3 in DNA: TGTGCCAGCAGCTTAAAAGGGGGCTATCAGCCCCAGCATTTT. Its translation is CASSLKGGYQPQHF.